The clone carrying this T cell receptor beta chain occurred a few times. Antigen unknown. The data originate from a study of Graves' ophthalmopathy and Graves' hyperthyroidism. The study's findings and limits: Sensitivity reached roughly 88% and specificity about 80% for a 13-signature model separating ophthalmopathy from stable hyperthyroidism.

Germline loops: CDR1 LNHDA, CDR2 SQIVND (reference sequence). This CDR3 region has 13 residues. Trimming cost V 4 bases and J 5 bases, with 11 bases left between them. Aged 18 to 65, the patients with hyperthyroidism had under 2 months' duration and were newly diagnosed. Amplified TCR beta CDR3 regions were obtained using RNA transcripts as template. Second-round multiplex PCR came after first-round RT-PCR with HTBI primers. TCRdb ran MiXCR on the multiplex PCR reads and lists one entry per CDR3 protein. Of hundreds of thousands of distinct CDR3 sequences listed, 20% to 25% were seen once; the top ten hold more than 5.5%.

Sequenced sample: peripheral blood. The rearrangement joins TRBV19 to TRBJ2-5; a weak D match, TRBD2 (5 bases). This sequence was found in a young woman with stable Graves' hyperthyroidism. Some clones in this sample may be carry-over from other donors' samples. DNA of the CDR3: TGTGCCAGTAGTAAGGGAGTCGAGGAGACCCAGTACTTC. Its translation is CASSKGVEETQYF.